Shown below are 25 T cell receptor beta chains from a single sample sequenced in a study of blood T cell repertoires in COVID-19. Produced via immunoSEQ multiplex PCR; TCRdb's table is partial and in-frame only. The sample comprises under 300,000 clones, roughly nine tenths of which are singletons, and about 1.7% rests with the top ten. The specimen sequenced was PBMCs or T cells enriched from blood (not recorded which). The receptors come from a woman between 40 and 55 years old who had recovered from COVID-19.

The chain links TRBV7-6 to TRBJ2-4, with TRBD1 matching 7 bases. This CDR3 has 12 residues. CDR1 is SGHVS, CDR2 FNYEAQ, per germline. V was pared by 4 bases and J by 10 bases, with 4 bases of the junction left unmatched. CDR3 bases: TGTGCCAGCAGCTCGGGACAGCCTATTCAGTACTTC. As protein: CASSSGQPIQYF.

This clone was picked up a small number of times. V usage is TRBV27 and J usage is TRBJ1-5; 8 bases map to TRBD1. The CDR3 consists of 15 residues. Germline CDR1 MNHEY, CDR2 SMNVEV (reference sequence). Trimming took 4 bases from V and 7 from J; bases not matched to a gene: 9. The chain's CDR3 is CASSSGQGMSQPQHF. The CDR3 nucleotides read TGTGCCAGCAGTTCCGGACAGGGAATGAGCCAGCCCCAGCATTTT.

V and J are TRBV28 and TRBJ1-5; no reliable D call. Germline V CDR1 and CDR2: MDHEN, SYDVKM. V was clipped by 0 bases and J by 7 bases, with 4 bases between them. The CDR3 extends over 12 amino acids. CDR3 in amino acids: CASSLWGQPQHF. DNA of the CDR3: TGTGCCAGCAGTTTATGGGGCCAGCCCCAGCATTTT.

As regards this clone: Other nucleotide sequences in the sample specify the same CDR3. This chain links TRBV10-3 with TRBJ1-2; D ambiguous. This CDR3 has 12 amino acids. CDR1 and CDR2 (germline): ENHRY, SYGVKD. Trimming cost V 0 bases and J 8 bases, with 7 bases left between them. CDR3 coding DNA: TGTGCCATCAGTGAGTCCTTAGAGGGCTACACCTTC. Its protein product is CAISESLEGYTF.

The V and J genes are TRBV2 and TRBJ1-1; 10 bases agree with TRBD1. V dropped 9 bases and J dropped 1; count of bases not matched to a gene: 5. The CDR3 totals 14 residues. CDR1 SNHLY and CDR2 FYNNEI come from the germline V gene. The CDR3 coding sequence is TGTGCCAGTAGACAGGGGGCAAGGAACACTGAAGCTTTCTTT. It translates to CASRQGARNTEAFF.

The chain is built from TRBV6-2 or TRBV6-3 and TRBJ1-2; D not resolved. Trimming removed 3 bases at V and 4 bases at J, with 9 bases between. The germline gives CDR1 MNHEY, CDR2 SVGEGT. The CDR3 is 13 residues long. CDR3 DNA: TGTGCCAGCAGTTATCGGACTCCCTATGGCTACACCTTC. Translated: CASSYRTPYGYTF.

This rearrangement joins TRBV5-1 to TRBJ1-1; 7 bases fit TRBD1. Germline CDR1 and CDR2: SGHRS and YFSETQ. The CDR3 is made up of 17 amino acids. Germline trimming cut 4 bases from V and 1 base from J; bases unmatched to any gene: 13. CDR3 in DNA: TGCGCCAGCAGCCCTGGGACAGCCCTATGGGGGAACACTGAAGCTTTCTTT. It codes for CASSPGTALWGNTEAFF.

V gene TRBV14 combines with J gene TRBJ2-1; TRBD2 aligns across 10 bases. Germline CDR1 and CDR2: SGHDN and FVKESK. The CDR3 spans 16 residues. After removal of 0 bases from V and 4 bases from J, the junction contained 3 bases not matched to a gene. CDR3 residues: CASSQDRTSGYNEQFF. The CDR3 DNA follows: TGTGCCAGCAGCCAAGATCGGACTAGCGGTTACAATGAGCAGTTCTTC. Drawing the rest from reference TRBV14 and TRBJ2-1, the complete variable domain is EAGVTQFPSHSVIEKGQTVTLRCDPISGHDNLYWYRRVMGKEIKFLLHFVKESKQDESGMPNNRFLAERTGGTYSTLKVQPAELEDSGVYFCASSQDRTSGYNEQFFGPGTRLTVL.

The chain links TRBV27 to TRBJ1-5; tentative D call: TRBD1 (6 bases). The CDR3 loop spans 13 amino acids. Trimming took 1 base from V and 5 from J, leaving 6 bases between them. CDR1 is MNHEY and CDR2 is SMNVEV in the germline V gene (reference sequence). This CDR3 is CASSLYRDQPQHF. CDR3 DNA: TGTGCCAGCAGTTTATACAGGGATCAGCCCCAGCATTTT.

This chain connects TRBV5-1 to TRBJ2-1, with 7 nucleotides matching TRBD2. V lost 1 base and J lost 4; bases outside the gene matches: 8. Germline V gene lookup returns CDR1 SGHRS and CDR2 YFSETQ. The CDR3 is 16 amino acids. CDR3 loop: CASSLRPSGDYNEQFF. CDR3 nucleotide sequence: TGCGCCAGCAGCTTGCGGCCTAGCGGAGATTACAATGAGCAGTTCTTC.

This clone was detected only a few times. This chain joins TRBV3-1 (or the pseudogene TRBV3-2) and TRBJ2-7, with TRBD2 matching 7 bases. V lost 1 base to trimming and J lost 5 bases; unmatched junction nucleotides: 2. Germline V gives CDR1 LGHDT, CDR2 YNNKEL (reference sequence). The CDR3 runs to 13 residues. CDR3 region: CASSQGLADEQYF. The CDR3 DNA is TGTGCCAGCAGCCAAGGACTAGCAGACGAGCAGTACTTC.

The chain links TRBV24-1 to TRBJ1-1, with 7 bases fitting TRBD1. Germline V gene sequence: CDR1 KGHDR, CDR2 SFDVKD. The CDR3 contains 13 residues. Unmatched junction bases numbered 0, after V lost 2 bases and J lost 4 bases. Here the CDR3 reads CATSDSGGTEAFF. The CDR3 DNA follows: TGTGCCACCAGTGATTCAGGGGGCACTGAAGCTTTCTTT.

This chain uses TRBV15 with TRBJ2-5; D gene uncertain. The CDR3 runs to 15 residues. CDR1 and CDR2 (germline): LNHNV, YYDKDF (reference sequence). The germline V and J ends were trimmed by 0 bases and 4 bases, with 12 bases remaining between them. CDR3 protein: CATSRDLGEAETQYF. For the CDR3, the DNA is TGTGCCACCAGCAGAGATCTCGGCGAGGCAGAGACCCAGTACTTC.

A word on this clone: Other DNA sequences of this sample code for an identical CDR3. The chain carries TRBV5-1 and TRBJ1-2; 7 bases match TRBD1. Germline V CDR1 and CDR2: SGHRS, YFSETQ. Germline trimming cut 3 bases from V and 0 bases from J; bases unmatched to any gene: 2. CDR3 length: 14 residues. Written as DNA, the CDR3 is TGCGCCAGCAGCTCAACAGGGGCTAACTATGGCTACACCTTC. Protein: CASSSTGANYGYTF.

CDR3 in DNA: TGTGCCAGCAGTACGAGAACCTACAACTATGGCTACACCTTC. Translated, it gives CASSTRTYNYGYTF. This chain connects TRBV6-2 or TRBV6-3 to TRBJ1-2, with no clear D. CDR1 is MNHEY, CDR2 SVGEGT, per germline. V lost 5 bases and J lost 2, with 12 bases in between. The CDR3 is 14 amino acids.

The chain links TRBV5-1 to TRBJ2-3, with D perhaps matching TRBD2 (6 bases). The V end was cut by 6 bases, the J end by 2 bases, with 16 bases between. This CDR3 is built from 15 residues. CDR1 and CDR2 (germline): SGHRS, YFSETQ. The CDR3 bases are TGCGCCAGCACCAGCAGAGGGAGGCACACAGATACGCAGTATTTT. Amino acid sequence: CASTSRGRHTDTQYF.

The chain is built from TRBV2 and TRBJ1-2, with 10 bases that match TRBD1. Germline CDR1 and CDR2: SNHLY and FYNNEI. With V trimmed by 3 bases and J by 6 bases, 7 bases remained unmatched. There are 15 residues in the CDR3. Here the CDR3 DNA reads TGTGCCAGCAGTGAGGATAAGGGACAGGGGAATGGCTACACCTTC. Translating gives CASSEDKGQGNGYTF.

This clone has a single count. This chain links TRBV5-1 with TRBJ1-5; TRBD1 matches at 9 bases. Unmatched junction bases numbered 7, after V lost 4 bases and J lost 5 bases. The CDR3 runs to 15 residues. Germline CDR1 SGHRS, CDR2 YFSETQ. CDR3 in DNA: TGCGCCAGCAGCCGGACAGGGGCGGGGGATCAGCCCCAGCATTTT. It specifies CASSRTGAGDQPQHF.

Ten or more counts support this clone. The gene calls are TRBV5-1 and TRBJ1-1, with 9 bases lining up with TRBD1. CDR3 length equals 18 residues. J lost 2 bases, V lost 0 bases, and 11 bases had no gene match. The V gene's germline CDR1 is SGHRS and CDR2 YFSETQ. For the CDR3, the DNA is TGCGCCAGCAGCTTGGTGGATGGGACAGGGCTACGTAACACTGAAGCTTTCTTT. Translation gives CASSLVDGTGLRNTEAFF. Complete variable domain (other parts from reference TRBV5-1 and TRBJ1-1): KAGVTQTPRYLIKTRGQQVTLSCSPISGHRSVSWYQQTPGQGLQFLFEYFSETQRNKGNFPGRFSGRQFSNSRSEMNVSTLELGDSALYLCASSLVDGTGLRNTEAFFGQGTRLTVV.

This rearrangement joins TRBV5-1 to TRBJ2-5; maybe TRBD2 (7 bases). CDR3 size: 15 residues. V dropped 0 bases and J dropped 5 bases, with 14 bases sitting between them. Per germline, CDR1 SGHRS and CDR2 YFSETQ. CDR3 region: CASSLEVGGLETQYF. The CDR3 DNA reads TGCGCCAGCAGCTTGGAAGTGGGGGGGCTCGAGACCCAGTACTTC.

This chain joins TRBV27 and TRBJ1-2; 9 bases are a match to TRBD1. The V segment lost 10 bases and the J segment 8 bases; nucleotides outside the gene matches: 11. The germline CDR1 and CDR2 sequences are MNHEY and SMNVEV (reference sequence). The length of the CDR3 is 13 residues. CDR3 protein: CATSDRGGGGYTF. CDR3 DNA: TGTGCCACCTCGGACAGGGGTGGGGGCGGCTACACCTTC.

This CDR3 is CASRPGQGHGYTF. The CDR3 DNA sequence: TGCGCCAGCAGACCGGGACAGGGCCATGGCTACACCTTC. The rearrangement links TRBV5-1 to TRBJ1-2; 9 bases align to TRBD1. Per the germline V gene, CDR1 is SGHRS and CDR2 is YFSETQ. V gave up 5 bases and J gave up 6 bases; unmatched junction bases: 5. The CDR3 spans 13 residues.

The V and J genes are TRBV4-2 and TRBJ1-1, with TRBD1 matching over 8 bases. The CDR3 contains 14 residues. V shed 4 bases, J shed 4 bases, and the junction held 5 bases outside the gene matches. Germline V lookup: CDR1 LGHNA, CDR2 YNFKEQ. CDR3 sequence reads: CASSRTDRGTEAFF. In nucleotides, the CDR3 is TGTGCCAGCAGCCGGACCGACAGGGGCACTGAAGCTTTCTTT.

The rearrangement links TRBV7-9 to TRBJ1-1; the D is unclear. The ends were cut back, 1 base at V and 1 base at J, with 10 bases in the middle. CDR1 and CDR2 (germline): SEHNR, FQNEAQ (reference sequence). CDR3 length equals 15 residues. The CDR3 sequence is CASSLVSGRNTEAFF. The CDR3 DNA is TGTGCCAGCAGCTTAGTATCTGGGAGGAACACTGAAGCTTTCTTT.

J is TRBJ2-2 and V is TRBV27; 9 bases align to TRBD2. Trimming cost V 1 base and J 0 bases; bases outside gene matches: 3. The CDR3 loop spans 17 amino acids. From germline, CDR1 is MNHEY and CDR2 SMNVEV (reference sequence). The CDR3 region has the DNA TGTGCCAGCAGTTTATTTCCTAGCGGGGCGAACACCGGGGAGCTGTTTTTT. This translates into CASSLFPSGANTGELFF.